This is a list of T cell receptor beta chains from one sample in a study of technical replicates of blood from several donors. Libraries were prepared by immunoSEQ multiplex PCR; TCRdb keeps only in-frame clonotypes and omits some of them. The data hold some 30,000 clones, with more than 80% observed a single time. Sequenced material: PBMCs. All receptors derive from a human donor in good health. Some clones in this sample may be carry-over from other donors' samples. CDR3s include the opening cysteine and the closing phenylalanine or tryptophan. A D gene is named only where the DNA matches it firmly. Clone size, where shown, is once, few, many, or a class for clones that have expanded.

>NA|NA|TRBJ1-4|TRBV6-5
TGTGCCAGCAGCTCTGGAGGGACGGGTAATGAAAAACTGTTTTTT
CASSSGGTGNEKLFF
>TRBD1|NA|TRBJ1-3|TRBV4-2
TGTGCCAGCAGCCCGGGGACAGCGAAAGGAAACACCATATATTTT
CASSPGTAKGNTIYF
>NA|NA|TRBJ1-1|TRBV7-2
TGTGCCAGCAGCTTCCCTCTCTCTGAAGCTTTCTTT
CASSFPLSEAFF
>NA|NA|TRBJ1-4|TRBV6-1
TGTGCCAGCCTATACGTCACCGGTACTAATGAAAAACTGTTTTTT
CASLYVTGTNEKLFF
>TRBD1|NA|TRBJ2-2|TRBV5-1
TGCGCCAGCAGCTCAACCCGGACAGGGGGTGAGGCCGGGGAGCTGTTTTTT
CASSSTRTGGEAGELFF
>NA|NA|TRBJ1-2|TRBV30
TGTGCCTGGAGCCCAGGACAGTTTAACTATGGCTACACCTTC
CAWSPGQFNYGYTF
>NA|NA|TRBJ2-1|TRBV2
TGTGCCAGCAGACGGGAGAGGCATGAGCAGTTCTTC
CASRRERHEQFF
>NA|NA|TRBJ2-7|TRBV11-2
TGTGCCAGCAGCTCAGGGGGCGGGAGGGCCGCCTACGAGCAGTACTTC
CASSSGGGRAAYEQYF
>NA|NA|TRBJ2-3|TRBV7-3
TGTGCCAGCAGCCCAGGGACTTTAAGCACAGATACGCAGTATTTT
CASSPGTLSTDTQYF
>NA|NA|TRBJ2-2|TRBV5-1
TGCGCCAGCAGCTTGTCGGAGACCGGGGAGCTGTTTTTT
CASSLSETGELFF
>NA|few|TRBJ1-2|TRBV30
TGTGCCCGGGTGAGCCGGTCGGGCTACACCTTC
CARVSRSGYTF
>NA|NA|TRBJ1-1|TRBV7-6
TGTGCCAGCAGCTTAGGCGGGGGGAAAGGATCCACTGAAGCTTTCTTT
CASSLGGGKGSTEAFF
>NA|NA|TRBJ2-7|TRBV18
TGTGCCAGCTCACTAGGGGCAGGGCGGTACGAGCAGTACTTC
CASSLGAGRYEQYF
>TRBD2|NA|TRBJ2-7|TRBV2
TGTGCCACAGCTGCTACTAGCGGGGGTTACGAGCAGTACTTC
CATAATSGGYEQYF
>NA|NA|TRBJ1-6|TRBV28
TGTGCCAGCAGTTTAGGGGAGGGCCGTTCTAATTCACCCCTCCACTTT
CASSLGEGRSNSPLHF
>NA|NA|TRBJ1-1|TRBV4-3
TGCGCCAGCAGCCAAGAACTCCCGCCTTGGACTGAAGCTTTCTTT
CASSQELPPWTEAFF
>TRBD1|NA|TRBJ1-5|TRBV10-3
TGTGCCATCAGTGAGTCGACAGGGGATACCCGGCCCCAGCATTTT
CAISESTGDTRPQHF
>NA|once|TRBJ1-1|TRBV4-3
TGCGCCAGCAGCCAAGATCAAAACGGCGGCTCCTCACGGGCTTTCTTT
CASSQDQNGGSSRAFF
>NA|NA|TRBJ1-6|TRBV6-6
TGTGCCAGCAGGGATGTAGGACAGCATAATTCACCCCTCCACTTT
CASRDVGQHNSPLHF
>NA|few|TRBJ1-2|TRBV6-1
TGTGCCAGCAGTGAACCAGGGGTACGGACTAACTATGGCTACACCTTC
CASSEPGVRTNYGYTF
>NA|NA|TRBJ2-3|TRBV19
TGTGCCAGTAGTGGCCCCAACACAGATACGCAGTATTTT
CASSGPNTDTQYF
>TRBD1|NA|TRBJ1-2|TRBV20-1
TGCAGTGGACAGGGGGCGAATGGCTACACCTTC
CSGQGANGYTF
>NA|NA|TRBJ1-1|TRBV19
TGTGCCAGTAGTATAGAGAGGGACACTGAAGCTTTCTTT
CASSIERDTEAFF
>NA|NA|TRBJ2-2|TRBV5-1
TGCGCCAGCAGCTTGGATCGCGGGGGCCAAATCACCGGGGAGCTGTTTTTT
CASSLDRGGQITGELFF
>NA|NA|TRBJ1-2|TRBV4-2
TGTGCCAGCAGCCCAGAATCCAGGGGAGGGGACTATGGCTACACCTTC
CASSPESRGGDYGYTF
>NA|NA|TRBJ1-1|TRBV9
TGTGCCAGCAGCGTCGGGGGGCACACTGAAGCTTTCTTT
CASSVGGHTEAFF